This T cell receptor (beta chain) was recorded in a study of cytomegalovirus exposure and HLA in healthy donors. General study findings and limits: According to a later analysis, most TCR beta chains associated with CMV appeared HLA-restricted. Presence/absence analyses assumed roughly uniform sequencing depth across donors, which may not hold. The study labeled 150 to 200 TCR beta chains cytomegalovirus-associated.

Regarding this clone: What it binds is unknown.

The PCR used 60 Vbeta and 13 Jbeta primers. Measured with immunoSEQ multiplex PCR; TCRdb has only the in-frame clones, and not every one. The sample includes 85,000 to 130,000 clones, roughly 82% of them seen just once. Trimming removed 3 bases from V and 4 bases from J; junction bases left unmatched: 6. This CDR3 spans 15 amino acids. The germline CDR1 and CDR2 sequences are SGDLS and YYNGEE. The TCR sequence derives from a male donor in good health and CMV-seropositive. The sequencing input was PBMCs. This chain joins TRBV9 and TRBJ1-4; 7 bases map to TRBD1. The CDR3 sequence: CASSAGTAGNEKLFF. The CDR3 nucleotides read TGTGCCAGCAGCGCCGGGACAGCGGGTAATGAAAAACTGTTTTTT.